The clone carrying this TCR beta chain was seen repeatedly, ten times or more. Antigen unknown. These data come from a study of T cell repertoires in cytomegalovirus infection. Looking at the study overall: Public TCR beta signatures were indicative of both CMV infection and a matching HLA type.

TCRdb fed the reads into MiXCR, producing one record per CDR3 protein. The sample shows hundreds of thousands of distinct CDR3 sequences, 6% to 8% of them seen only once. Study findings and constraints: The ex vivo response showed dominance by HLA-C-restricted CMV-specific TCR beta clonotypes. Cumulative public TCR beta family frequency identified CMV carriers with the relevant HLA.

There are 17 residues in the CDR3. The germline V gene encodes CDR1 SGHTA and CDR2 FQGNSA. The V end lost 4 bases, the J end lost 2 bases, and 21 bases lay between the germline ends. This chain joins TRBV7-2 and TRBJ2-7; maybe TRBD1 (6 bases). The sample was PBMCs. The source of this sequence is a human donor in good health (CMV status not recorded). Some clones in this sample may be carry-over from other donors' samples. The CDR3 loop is CASSYPYRAGLPYEQYF. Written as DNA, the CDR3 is TGTGCCAGCAGCTATCCGTACAGGGCAGGGTTACCCTACGAGCAGTACTTC.